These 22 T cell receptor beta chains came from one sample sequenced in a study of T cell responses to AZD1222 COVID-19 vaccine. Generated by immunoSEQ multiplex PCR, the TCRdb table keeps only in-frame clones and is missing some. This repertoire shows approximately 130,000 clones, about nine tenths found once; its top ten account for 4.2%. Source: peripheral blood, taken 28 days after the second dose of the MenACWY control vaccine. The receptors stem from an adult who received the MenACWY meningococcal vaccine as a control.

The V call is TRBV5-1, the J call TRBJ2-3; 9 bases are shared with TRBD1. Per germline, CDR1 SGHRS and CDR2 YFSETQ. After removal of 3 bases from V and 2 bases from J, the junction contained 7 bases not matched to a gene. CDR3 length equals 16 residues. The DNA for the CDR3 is TGCGCCAGCAGCTCTACAGGGACAGGGATCACAGATACGCAGTATTTT. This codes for CASSSTGTGITDTQYF.

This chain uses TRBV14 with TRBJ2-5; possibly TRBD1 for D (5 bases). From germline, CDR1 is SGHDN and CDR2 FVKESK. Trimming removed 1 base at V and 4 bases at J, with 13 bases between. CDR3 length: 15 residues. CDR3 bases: TGTGCCAGCAGCCAAGTTCTGGGGCATGGAGAGACCCAGTACTTC. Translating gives CASSQVLGHGETQYF.

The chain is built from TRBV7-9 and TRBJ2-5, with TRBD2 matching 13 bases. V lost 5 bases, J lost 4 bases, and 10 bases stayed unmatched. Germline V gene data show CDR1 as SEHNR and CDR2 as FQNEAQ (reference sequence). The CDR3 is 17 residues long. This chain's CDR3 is CASSPQGLAGSGETQYF. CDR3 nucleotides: TGTGCCAGCAGCCCCCAGGGACTAGCGGGATCGGGAGAGACCCAGTACTTC.

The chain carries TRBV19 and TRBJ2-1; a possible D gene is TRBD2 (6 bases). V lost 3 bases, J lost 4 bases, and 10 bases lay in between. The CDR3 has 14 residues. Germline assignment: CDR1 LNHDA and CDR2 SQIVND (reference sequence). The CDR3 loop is CASSMTSAYNEQFF. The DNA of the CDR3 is TGTGCCAGTAGTATGACTAGTGCTTACAATGAGCAGTTCTTC.

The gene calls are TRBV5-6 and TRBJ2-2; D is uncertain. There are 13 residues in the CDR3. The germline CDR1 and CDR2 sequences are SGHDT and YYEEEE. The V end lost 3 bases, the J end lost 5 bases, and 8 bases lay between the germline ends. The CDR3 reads CASSSRLTGELFF. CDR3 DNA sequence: TGTGCCAGCAGCTCCCGGCTTACCGGGGAGCTGTTTTTT.

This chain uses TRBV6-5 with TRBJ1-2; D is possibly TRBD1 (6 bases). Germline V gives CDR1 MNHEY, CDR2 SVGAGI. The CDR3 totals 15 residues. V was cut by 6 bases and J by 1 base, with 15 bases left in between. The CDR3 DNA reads TGTGCCAGCAGACCCACAAGGGGGAATAACTATGGCTACACCTTC. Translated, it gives CASRPTRGNNYGYTF.

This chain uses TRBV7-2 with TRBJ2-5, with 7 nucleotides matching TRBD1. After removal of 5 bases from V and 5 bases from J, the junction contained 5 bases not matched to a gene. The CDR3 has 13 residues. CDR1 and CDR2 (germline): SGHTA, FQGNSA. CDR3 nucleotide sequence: TGTGCCAGCAGCAGACAGGGCCAGGAGACCCAGTACTTC. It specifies CASSRQGQETQYF.

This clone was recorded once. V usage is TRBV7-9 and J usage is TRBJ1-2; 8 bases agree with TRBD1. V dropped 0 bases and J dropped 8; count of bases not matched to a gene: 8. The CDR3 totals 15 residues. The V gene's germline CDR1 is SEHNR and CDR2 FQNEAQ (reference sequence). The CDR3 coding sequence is TGTGCCAGCAGCTTAGCGACCGGACAGGGCGGCGGCTACACCTTC. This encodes CASSLATGQGGGYTF.

The CDR3 DNA is TGTGCCAGTTCTTGGGGGATCACAGGGACCTCTGGAAACACCATATATTTT. It specifies CASSWGITGTSGNTIYF. The J gene is TRBJ1-3, the V gene TRBV19; D is perhaps TRBD1 (6 bases). CDR1 is LNHDA, CDR2 SQIVND, per germline (reference sequence). The CDR3 contains 17 residues. Trimming stripped 8 bases from V and 0 bases from J, with 20 bases between.

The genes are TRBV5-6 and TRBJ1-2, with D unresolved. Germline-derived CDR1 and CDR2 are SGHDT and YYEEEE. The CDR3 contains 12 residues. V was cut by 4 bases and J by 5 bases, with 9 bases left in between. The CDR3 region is CASSQVEYGYTF. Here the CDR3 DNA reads TGTGCCAGCAGCCAGGTCGAGTATGGCTACACCTTC.

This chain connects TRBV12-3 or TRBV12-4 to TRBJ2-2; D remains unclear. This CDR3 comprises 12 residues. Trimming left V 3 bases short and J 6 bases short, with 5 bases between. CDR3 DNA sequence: TGTGCCAGCAGTTTCCTGGCCGGGGAGCTGTTTTTT. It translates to CASSFLAGELFF.

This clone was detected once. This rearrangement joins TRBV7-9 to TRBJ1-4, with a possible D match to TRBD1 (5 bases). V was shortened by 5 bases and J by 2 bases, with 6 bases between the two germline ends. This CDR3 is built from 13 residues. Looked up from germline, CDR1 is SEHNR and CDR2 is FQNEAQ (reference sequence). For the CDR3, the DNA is TGTGCCAGCAGCCCAGGGACTAATGAAAAACTGTTTTTT. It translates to CASSPGTNEKLFF.

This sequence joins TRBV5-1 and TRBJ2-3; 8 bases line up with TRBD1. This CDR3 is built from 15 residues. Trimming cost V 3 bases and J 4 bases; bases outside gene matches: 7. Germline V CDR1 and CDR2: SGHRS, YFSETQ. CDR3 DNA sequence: TGCGCCAGCAGCTATTCGGACAGGGCGGCAGATACGCAGTATTTT. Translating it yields CASSYSDRAADTQYF.

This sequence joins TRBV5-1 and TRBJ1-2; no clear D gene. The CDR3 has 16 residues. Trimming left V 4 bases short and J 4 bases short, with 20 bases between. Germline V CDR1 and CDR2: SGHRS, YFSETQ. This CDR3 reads CASSHKGDPASYGYTF. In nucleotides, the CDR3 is TGCGCCAGCAGCCACAAGGGAGACCCAGCTAGCTATGGCTACACCTTC.

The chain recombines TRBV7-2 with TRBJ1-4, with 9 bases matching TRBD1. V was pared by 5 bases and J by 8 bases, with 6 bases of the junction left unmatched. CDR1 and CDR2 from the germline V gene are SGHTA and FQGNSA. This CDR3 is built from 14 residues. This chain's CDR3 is CASSEGQGKEKLFF. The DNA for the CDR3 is TGTGCCAGCAGCGAGGGACAGGGAAAGGAAAAACTGTTTTTT.

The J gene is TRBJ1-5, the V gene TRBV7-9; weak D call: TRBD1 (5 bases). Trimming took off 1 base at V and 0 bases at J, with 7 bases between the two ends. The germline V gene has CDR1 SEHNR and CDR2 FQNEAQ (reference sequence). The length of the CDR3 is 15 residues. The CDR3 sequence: CASSLGTSSNQPQHF. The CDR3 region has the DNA TGTGCCAGCAGCTTAGGGACATCTAGCAATCAGCCCCAGCATTTT.

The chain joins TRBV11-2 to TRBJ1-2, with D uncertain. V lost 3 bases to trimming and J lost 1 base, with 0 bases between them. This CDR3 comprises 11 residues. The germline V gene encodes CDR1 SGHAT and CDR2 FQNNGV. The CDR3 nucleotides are TGTGCCAGCAGCTTTAACTATGGCTACACCTTC. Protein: CASSFNYGYTF.

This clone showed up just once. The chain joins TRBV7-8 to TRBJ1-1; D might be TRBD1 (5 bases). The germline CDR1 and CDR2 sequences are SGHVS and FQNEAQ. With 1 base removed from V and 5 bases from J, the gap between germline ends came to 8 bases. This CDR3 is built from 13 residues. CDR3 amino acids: CASSLDGGTEAFF. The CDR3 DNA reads TGTGCCAGCAGCTTAGATGGGGGAACTGAAGCTTTCTTT.

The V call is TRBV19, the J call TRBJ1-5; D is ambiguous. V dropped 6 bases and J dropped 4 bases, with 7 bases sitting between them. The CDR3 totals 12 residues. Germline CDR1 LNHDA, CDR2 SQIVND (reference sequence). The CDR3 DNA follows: TGTGCCAGTAGGACGAAAAATCAGCCCCAGCATTTT. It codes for CASRTKNQPQHF.

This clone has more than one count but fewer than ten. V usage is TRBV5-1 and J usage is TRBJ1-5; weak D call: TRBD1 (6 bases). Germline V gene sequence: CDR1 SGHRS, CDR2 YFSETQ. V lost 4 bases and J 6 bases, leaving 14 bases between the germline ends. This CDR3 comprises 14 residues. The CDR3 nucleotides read TGCGCCAGCAGCCCGGACAGTCCCAGTCAGCCCCAGCATTTT. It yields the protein CASSPDSPSQPQHF.

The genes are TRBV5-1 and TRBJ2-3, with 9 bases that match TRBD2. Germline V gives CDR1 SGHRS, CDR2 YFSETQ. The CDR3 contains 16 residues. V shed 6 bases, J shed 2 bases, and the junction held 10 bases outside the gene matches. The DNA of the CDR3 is TGCGCCAGCACCTCGGGCCTAGCGGGGCTCACAGATACGCAGTATTTT. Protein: CASTSGLAGLTDTQYF.

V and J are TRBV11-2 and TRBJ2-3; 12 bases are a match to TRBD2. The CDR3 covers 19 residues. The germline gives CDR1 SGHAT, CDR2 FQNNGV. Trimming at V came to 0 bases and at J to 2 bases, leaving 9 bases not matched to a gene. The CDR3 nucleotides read TGTGCCAGCAGCTTAGATAGGTGGGGACTAGCGGGCTTCACAGATACGCAGTATTTT. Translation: CASSLDRWGLAGFTDTQYF.